A single T cell receptor beta chain is shown here with its context. Its antigen has not been determined. No clone much larger than this one lies a single base away; base qualities are absent. TCRbeta CDR3 regions were amplified from genomic DNA using the immunoSEQ Assay, a bias-controlled multiplex PCR. Per the source publication's procedure: The number of nucleated cells in each sample was estimated from the amplification of reference gene primers within the assay. To quantify the absolute abundance of each unique TCRbeta CDR3 rearrangement, sequence reads were collapsed and filtered. For each sample, productive Simpson clonality was calculated as the square root of Simpson's diversity index across productive rearrangements. Imported from immuneACCESS, the table was reduced by TCRdb to in-frame sequences with V and J called. These copies leave out some clones; in studies compared against another copy, an unresolved V gene accounts for under half, and the cause of the remainder is not known. V and J calls and clone size come straight from that table; D and trimming were deduced from the DNA. Here the sample has about 250,000 clones; 86% occur a single time. The leading ten clones occupy about a sixth of the sample.

This record comes from a study of blood T cell repertoires in COVID-19 (dated by TCRdb to about 2020). Background for the entire study: Samples covering the acute and convalescent phases of COVID-19 were provided by collaborators in the United States, Italy and Spain. A freely available public database, intended as a resource for researchers studying the immune response to SARS-CoV-2, is where the repertoires were released. The material from the prospective study consisted of cDNA or gDNA derived from T cells, B-cell-depleted T cells, or PBMCs. The sample metadata nearly always contained a de-identified subject ID, COVID-19 status, age in years and sex. Where available, HLA class I and class II types were taken from metadata supplied by the sample provider and were not determined by assay-based typing. The samples were drawn from the first 160 participants of the ongoing ImmuneRACE study and from 1,200 or so subjects provided by 6 global collaborators. The dataset comprised deeply sampled blood TCRbeta repertoires from subjects exposed to, actively infected with, or recovered from COVID-19.

In the prospective study, participants were about 18 to 95 years old, resided in 24 geographic areas of the United States, and were enrolled through a virtual design. In the prospective study, participants were assigned to cohorts based on the clinical history participants reported in a screening survey and a study questionnaire. Recovered participants in ImmuneRACE Cohort 3 were defined by two consecutive negative NP/OP PCR tests, clearance by a healthcare professional, or resolution of symptoms. Mobile phlebotomists in the prospective study collected whole blood, serum and a nasopharyngeal or oropharyngeal swab from every participant. Participants in the prospective study had the option to provide additional blood draws and questionnaires over a roughly 2-month period. Prospective study blood samples were shipped either frozen or at room temperature before DNA extraction. What the authors observed across the whole study: The amount of clinical and demographic metadata varied by source and participant and was provided uncurated.

The CDR3 measures 13 amino acids from cysteine to phenylalanine. The DNA shown is the 39-base CDR3, in frame from base 1. Sequences SQVTM (CDR1) and ANQGSEA (CDR2) are obtained from the germline V gene. A distance of 7 bases separates the germline ends of V and J, which lose 4 bases and 0 bases respectively. Material: PBMCs or T cells enriched from blood (not recorded which). The chain is made from TRBV29-1 and TRBJ1-3, with the D gene call left open. The receptor comes from a man younger than 30 who had recovered from COVID-19. The CDR3 is CSVGSVSGNTIYF. The DNA is as follows: TGCAGCGTTGGGTCAGTCTCTGGAAACACCATATATTTT.